This T cell receptor beta chain was identified during a study of blood T cell repertoires in COVID-19. Study background: Spain, Italy and the United States supplied samples that represented acute and convalescent COVID-19. Sources were T cells, B-cell-depleted T cells, or PBMCs; the material itself was cDNA or gDNA.

CDR1 SNHLY and CDR2 FYNNEI come from the germline V gene. The V end was cut by 7 bases, the J end by 2 bases, with 8 bases between. The CDR3 contains 13 residues. As handled by the study authors: Estimation of nucleated cell counts was performed using reference gene primer amplification. The protocol was immunoSEQ multiplex PCR, while the TCRdb copy is restricted to in-frame clones and leaves out a portion. The V and J calls and the clone size are those of that table, but D and trimming were determined from the DNA. The sample has tens of thousands of clones, approximately 80% seen once. The chain joins TRBV2 to TRBJ2-2; D is possibly TRBD1 (6 bases). Source material: peripheral blood. This sequence was found in a man aged 60 to 69 with acute or convalescent COVID-19. The DNA of the CDR3 is TGTGCCAGCAAACAGGGAAACACCGGGGAGCTGTTTTTT. Its translation is CASKQGNTGELFF.